This is a list of T cell receptor beta chains from one sample in a study of cytomegalovirus exposure and HLA in healthy donors. Some clones are missing from TCRdb's copy, which holds only in-frame ones; the method was immunoSEQ multiplex PCR. The sample shows 100,000 to 150,000 clones, around nine tenths of them seen only once. Sequencing was carried out using PBMCs. The receptor source for this set is a woman between 18 and 29 years old in good health and CMV-seronegative. CDR3s include the opening cysteine and the closing phenylalanine or tryptophan. Each record gives: D gene, V gene, CDR3 protein. A D gene is named only where the DNA matches it firmly.

>NA|TRBV28
CASSLRVGGGAEQYF
>NA|TRBV10-2
CASSESRGGSEAFF
>TRBD1|TRBV7-8
CASSSGDRGGAGELFF
>TRBD1|TRBV5-1
CASSLEPGQGAGNTIYF
>TRBD1|TRBV2
CASRTGPTHYGYTF
>NA|TRBV5-1
CASSLAFSTDTQYF
>TRBD1|TRBV27
CASSLRGGDRWSSTDTQYF
>TRBD1|TRBV10-3
CAISERTGLDTQYF
>NA|TRBV6-1
CASSEGWGGTPKSYGYTF
>NA|TRBV5-1
CASSGGLEGNTIYF
>NA|TRBV28
CASSLFQGNQPQHF
>TRBD1|TRBV11-1
CASSLTTGDTDTQYF
>NA|TRBV18
CASSPGIGGANEQFF
>NA|TRBV11-2
CASSLDRGALHNEQFF
>NA|TRBV19
CASSTTLGTGETQYF
>NA|TRBV5-1
CASSPGGAMIYGYTF
>NA|TRBV2
CASGTSRGGYASYEQYF
>NA|TRBV13
CASSSGGEQYF
>TRBD1|TRBV30
CAWSTGQGSSPLHF
>TRBD1|TRBV7-8
CASSLALTGRGEKLFF
>TRBD2|TRBV2
CASRRLAGAQETQYF
>TRBD2|TRBV6-6
CASSYSGGYNEQFF
>NA|TRBV6-1
CASSSGEDGADTQYF
>NA|TRBV7-9
CASSPHQGLVYEQYF
>NA|TRBV2
CASTSRFSGAEAFF
>NA|TRBV6-1
CASSEEQGGWSAQYF
>NA|TRBV6-5
CASSYRRAGTYEQYF
>NA|TRBV6-5
CASSYSPGGTEAFF
>NA|TRBV10-2
CASSDWAGGREQYF
>TRBD1|TRBV6-5
CASSYDRDTEAFF
>NA|TRBV7-8
CASSSGVNYGYTF
>TRBD1|TRBV15
CATSRVGTVSYEQYF
>TRBD1|TRBV5-3
CARSSSYDRGNQPQHF
>NA|TRBV30
CAWNTASGANVLTF
>NA|TRBV5-1
CASSFSGSPYNEQFF
>TRBD1|TRBV19
CASTVGQGNTGELFF
>NA|TRBV7-7
CASSPGAGELFF
>NA|TRBV5-1
CASMGLPTDTQYF
>TRBD2|TRBV12-5
CASGLGYGLAGDSRGDEQFF
>NA|TRBV27
CASAGSMTGELFF
>TRBD1|TRBV29-1
CSGDRGNEAFF
>TRBD2|TRBV7-6
CASSLNGQRGSYEQYF
>TRBD1|TRBV28
CASRSDRGYSNQPQHF
>NA|TRBV28
CASRLYSYEQYF
>NA|TRBV9
CASSPRGEGETQYF
>NA|TRBV7-2
CASSLGTVGNIQYF
>TRBD1|TRBV6-6
CACLQPGQAVGYTF
>TRBD2|TRBV19
CASGESPYGREGHDEQFF
>NA|TRBV19
CASSIQGGSNQPQHF
>TRBD1|TRBV7-8
CASSSYRGVGTGELFF
>NA|TRBV10-2
CASSELGNTIYF
>TRBD2|TRBV6-6
CASSYSIVGGGYEQYF
>NA|TRBV19
CASSTRRSGPQDNEQFF
>NA|TRBV6-1
CASSETLGRGYGYTF